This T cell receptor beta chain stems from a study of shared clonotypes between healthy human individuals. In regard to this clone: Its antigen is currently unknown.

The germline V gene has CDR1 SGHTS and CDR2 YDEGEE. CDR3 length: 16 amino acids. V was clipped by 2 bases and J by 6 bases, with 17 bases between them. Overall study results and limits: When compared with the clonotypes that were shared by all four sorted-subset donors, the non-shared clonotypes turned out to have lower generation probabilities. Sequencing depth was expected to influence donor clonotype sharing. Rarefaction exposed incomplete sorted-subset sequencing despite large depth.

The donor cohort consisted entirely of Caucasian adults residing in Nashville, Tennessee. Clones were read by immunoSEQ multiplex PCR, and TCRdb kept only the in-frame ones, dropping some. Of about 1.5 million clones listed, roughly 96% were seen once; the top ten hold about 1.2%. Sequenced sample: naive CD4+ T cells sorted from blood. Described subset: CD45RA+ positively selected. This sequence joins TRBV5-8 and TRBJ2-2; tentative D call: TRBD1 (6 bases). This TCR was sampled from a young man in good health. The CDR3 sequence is CASSLGTTSWAGELFF. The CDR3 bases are TGTGCCAGCAGCTTAGGGACAACCTCCTGGGCCGGGGAGCTGTTTTTT.